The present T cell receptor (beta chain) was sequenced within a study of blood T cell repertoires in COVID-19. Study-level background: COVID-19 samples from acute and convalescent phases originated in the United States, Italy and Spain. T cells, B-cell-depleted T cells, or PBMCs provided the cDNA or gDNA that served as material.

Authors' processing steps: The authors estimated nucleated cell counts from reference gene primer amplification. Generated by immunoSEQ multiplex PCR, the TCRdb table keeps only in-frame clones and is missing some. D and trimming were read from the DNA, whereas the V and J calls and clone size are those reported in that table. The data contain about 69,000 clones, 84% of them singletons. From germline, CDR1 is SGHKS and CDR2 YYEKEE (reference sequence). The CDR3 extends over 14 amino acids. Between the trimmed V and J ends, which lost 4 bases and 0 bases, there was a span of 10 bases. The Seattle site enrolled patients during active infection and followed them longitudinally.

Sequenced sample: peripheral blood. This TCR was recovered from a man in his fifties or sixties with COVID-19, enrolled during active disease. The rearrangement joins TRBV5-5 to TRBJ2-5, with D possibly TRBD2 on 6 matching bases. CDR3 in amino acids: CASSTWTNQETQYF. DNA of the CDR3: TGTGCCAGCAGCACGTGGACTAACCAAGAGACCCAGTACTTC.